This T cell receptor (beta chain) emerged from a study of T-cell memory formation after mild COVID-19. Study at large: TCR clusters showed largely donor specificity.

In the case of this clonotype: The antigen remains unidentified.

Libraries for TCRalpha and TCRbeta carried sample barcodes and unique molecular identifiers via 5'RACE. TCRdb reprocessed the 5' RACE reads via MiXCR and lists one record per CDR3 protein. The table shows fewer than 60,000 distinct CDR3 sequences, with around 10% occurring only once. Germline lookup yields CDR1 MGHDK and CDR2 SYGVNS. The length of the CDR3 is 13 residues. Trimming removed 5 bases at V and 7 bases at J, with 9 bases between. Study findings and constraints: Cross-reactive memory apparently joined, as some responding clones appeared in pre-infection memory. CD4+ contracting clones lay mainly in CM and EM, CD8+ ones in EMRA.

The source of this sequence is a man younger than 30 who had mild COVID-19 (a few samples of this study predate the infection). Cell type and time point are not known. Sequencing input: PBMCs or a T cell subset sorted from them (not recorded which). V and J are TRBV25-1 and TRBJ1-6; a weak D match, TRBD1 (5 bases). CDR3: CASSNRGNSPLHF. CDR3 in DNA: TGTGCCAGCAGTAACCGGGGCAATTCACCCCTCCACTTT.